The clone carrying this TCR beta chain was found once. This entry is derived from a study of CD8+CD57+ T cells in acquired aplastic anemia. Study details: Sorted CD4+ plus CD8+ cells gave DNA averaging around 3 ug.

The template for TCR beta VDJ and CDR3 sequence profiling was genomic DNA. Via MiXCR, TCRdb re-called the reads, giving one row per CDR3 protein. The sample holds 150,000 to 200,000 distinct CDR3 sequences, over 60% seen once. This CDR3 contains 12 residues. Germline V gives CDR1 DFQATT, CDR2 SNEGSKA (reference sequence). V lost 1 base and J lost 6, with 7 bases in between. The sequenced sample was sorted CD4+, CD8+, or CD8+CD57+ T cells (not recorded which) from PBMCs. This receptor was identified in a human donor with severe aplastic anemia or a healthy control (not recorded which). The chain employs TRBV20-1 and TRBJ2-1; no clear D gene. CDR3 in amino acids: CSARVPGNEQFF. For the CDR3, the DNA is TGCAGTGCTAGAGTCCCGGGCAATGAGCAGTTCTTC.